One T cell receptor (beta chain) is described in this entry. The antigen is undetermined. This sample stems from a study of CD8 T cells in ankylosing spondylitis. Germline loops: CDR1 MGHDK, CDR2 SYGVNS. V lost 4 bases to trimming and J lost 6 bases, with 18 bases between them. The CDR3 extends over 16 amino acids. General study points: Earlier studies detected some motif variants in reactive arthritis synovial fluid and blood. Made up of eight highly homologous variants, a TCR beta motif appeared characteristic of ankylosing spondylitis blood.

TCRdb ran MiXCR on the 5' RACE reads and lists one entry per CDR3 protein. The data show 400,000 or so distinct CDR3 sequences, with roughly a quarter seen just once and over 0.8% held by the top ten. This receptor was taken from a male donor with ankylosing spondylitis. Material: blood, either unsorted or a sorted T cell fraction (not recorded which). V usage is TRBV25-1 and J usage is TRBJ1-4; weak D call: TRBD1 (6 bases). DNA of the CDR3: TGTGCCAGCAGTGTCTGGGGGGCAGGGTGGGATGAAAAACTGTTTTTT. It translates to CASSVWGAGWDEKLFF. The complete variable domain, with remaining parts taken from reference TRBV25-1 and TRBJ1-4, reads EADIYQTPRYLVIGTGKKITLECSQTMGHDKMYWYQQDPGMELHLIHYSYGVNSTEKGDLSSESTVSRIRTEHFPLTLESARPSHTSQYLCASSVWGAGWDEKLFFGSGTQLSVL.